These T cell receptor beta chains were read from a single sample in a study of breast tumors, draining lymph nodes, adjacent tissues. TCRdb called the multiplex PCR reads again in MiXCR, with one record for every CDR3 protein. This sample carries about 270,000 distinct CDR3 sequences, around 30% of them seen once, and the ten largest clones take roughly 1.2%. Sequenced input: axillary lymph node tissue. These TCRs come from a female donor with breast cancer. Some clones in this sample may be carry-over from other donors' samples. CDR3s include the opening cysteine and the closing phenylalanine or tryptophan. A D gene is named only where the DNA matches it firmly. The listing skips clone size in some rows; elsewhere it reads once, few, many or a size class.

v_call: TRBV5-6; clone_size: -; j_call: TRBJ2-3; d_call: -; cdr3_aa: CASSVDSTDTRYF; cdr3_nt: TGTGCCAGCAGCGTCGACAGCACAGATACGCGGTATTTT
v_call: TRBV20-1; clone_size: many; j_call: TRBJ2-1; d_call: TRBD2; cdr3_aa: CSAFGLAGGGNEQFF; cdr3_nt: TGCAGTGCTTTTGGACTAGCGGGAGGGGGTAATGAGCAGTTCTTC
v_call: TRBV20-1; clone_size: -; j_call: TRBJ1-2; d_call: -; cdr3_aa: CSASAMTGPAGGYTF; cdr3_nt: TGCAGTGCTAGTGCCATGACGGGACCGGCGGGCGGCTACACCTTC
v_call: TRBV10-1; clone_size: many; j_call: TRBJ2-7; d_call: -; cdr3_aa: CASSESRDLGEQYF; cdr3_nt: TGCGCCAGCAGTGAGTCGCGGGACCTAGGGGAGCAGTACTTC
v_call: TRBV6-1; clone_size: many; j_call: TRBJ2-5; d_call: TRBD2; cdr3_aa: CASSEWSSGRETQYF; cdr3_nt: TGTGCCAGCAGTGAATGGAGTAGCGGGAGGGAGACCCAGTACTTC
v_call: TRBV5-1; clone_size: few; j_call: TRBJ2-1; d_call: -; cdr3_aa: CASSLGGLINEQFF; cdr3_nt: TGCGCCAGCAGCTTGGGGGGGCTAATCAATGAGCAGTTCTTC
v_call: TRBV15; clone_size: -; j_call: TRBJ2-5; d_call: TRBD1; cdr3_aa: CASGPQGAQGETQYF; cdr3_nt: TGTGCCAGCGGTCCGCAGGGGGCCCAGGGAGAGACCCAGTACTTC
v_call: TRBV5-1; clone_size: -; j_call: TRBJ1-6; d_call: TRBD1; cdr3_aa: CASSGGQGYNSPLHF; cdr3_nt: TGCGCCAGCAGCGGGGGACAGGGATATAATTCACCCCTCCACTTT
v_call: TRBV7-9; clone_size: many; j_call: TRBJ2-5; d_call: TRBD1; cdr3_aa: CASRAGTVEETQYF; cdr3_nt: TGTGCCAGCCGGGCCGGGACAGTTGAAGAGACCCAGTACTTC
v_call: TRBV2; clone_size: many; j_call: TRBJ2-3; d_call: -; cdr3_aa: CASSGSSSDTQYF; cdr3_nt: TGTGCCAGCAGTGGATCTAGCTCAGATACGCAGTATTTT
v_call: TRBV4-2; clone_size: once; j_call: TRBJ2-1; d_call: TRBD2; cdr3_aa: CASSQEVVLAEPSYNEQFF; cdr3_nt: TGTGCCAGCAGCCAAGAAGTCGTGCTAGCGGAGCCCTCCTACAATGAGCAGTTCTTC
v_call: TRBV30; clone_size: many; j_call: TRBJ1-5; d_call: -; cdr3_aa: CAWSVGLNQPQHF; cdr3_nt: TGTGCCTGGAGTGTCGGCCTCAATCAGCCCCAGCATTTT
v_call: TRBV12-5; clone_size: -; j_call: TRBJ2-4; d_call: -; cdr3_aa: CASSRPGSKNIQYF; cdr3_nt: TGTGCCAGCAGTCGTCCGGGATCTAAAAACATTCAGTACTTC
v_call: TRBV6-5; clone_size: -; j_call: TRBJ2-3; d_call: -; cdr3_aa: CAISTGSDTQYF; cdr3_nt: TGTGCCATAAGCACAGGGTCAGATACGCAGTATTTT
v_call: TRBV12-3/TRBV12-4; clone_size: many; j_call: TRBJ2-7; d_call: TRBD2; cdr3_aa: CASSRLAGANYEQYF; cdr3_nt: TGTGCCAGCAGCCGACTAGCGGGAGCAAACTACGAGCAGTACTTC
v_call: TRBV7-4; clone_size: many; j_call: TRBJ2-7; d_call: TRBD2; cdr3_aa: CASSLVLAGCYEQYF; cdr3_nt: TGTGCCAGCAGCTTAGTACTAGCGGGCTGCTACGAGCAGTACTTC
v_call: TRBV5-4; clone_size: -; j_call: TRBJ2-5; d_call: -; cdr3_aa: CASSRPGQETQYF; cdr3_nt: TGTGCCAGCAGCCGTCCGGGACAAGAGACCCAGTACTTC
v_call: TRBV12-3/TRBV12-4; clone_size: many; j_call: TRBJ2-7; d_call: -; cdr3_aa: CASSPPGTLRYEQYF; cdr3_nt: TGTGCCAGCAGTCCGCCCGGGACACTGCGCTACGAGCAGTACTTC
v_call: TRBV5-6; clone_size: many; j_call: TRBJ2-7; d_call: -; cdr3_aa: CASRGTEGSSYEQYF; cdr3_nt: TGTGCCAGCAGAGGGACGGAGGGGAGCTCCTACGAGCAGTACTTC
v_call: TRBV6-2/TRBV6-3; clone_size: -; j_call: TRBJ2-1; d_call: -; cdr3_aa: CASSYSTVLDGVGHEQFF; cdr3_nt: TGTGCCAGCAGTTACTCCACAGTGCTGGACGGAGTAGGCCATGAGCAGTTCTTC
v_call: TRBV20-1; clone_size: -; j_call: TRBJ2-3; d_call: -; cdr3_aa: CSARDRGATDTQYF; cdr3_nt: TGCAGTGCTAGAGATAGGGGGGCAACAGATACGCAGTATTTT
v_call: TRBV27; clone_size: -; j_call: TRBJ1-4; d_call: TRBD1; cdr3_aa: CASSLGVGTGSEKLFF; cdr3_nt: TGTGCCAGCAGTTTGGGCGTCGGGACAGGGTCTGAAAAACTGTTTTTT
v_call: TRBV30; clone_size: many; j_call: TRBJ1-2; d_call: -; cdr3_aa: CAWSEEDGYTF; cdr3_nt: TGTGCCTGGAGTGAGGAGGATGGCTACACCTTC
v_call: TRBV6-5; clone_size: many; j_call: TRBJ2-3; d_call: -; cdr3_aa: CASRRFWASTDTQYF; cdr3_nt: TGTGCCAGCAGACGATTTTGGGCATCCACAGATACGCAGTATTTT
v_call: TRBV6-2/TRBV6-3; clone_size: few; j_call: TRBJ2-7; d_call: -; cdr3_aa: CASSYRGRHLSYEQYF; cdr3_nt: TGTGCCAGCAGTTACAGGGGCAGGCACCTTTCCTACGAGCAGTACTTC
v_call: TRBV9; clone_size: many; j_call: TRBJ2-3; d_call: -; cdr3_aa: CASSRGSDTQYF; cdr3_nt: TGTGCCAGCAGTAGGGGGTCAGATACGCAGTATTTT
v_call: TRBV11-2; clone_size: -; j_call: TRBJ2-5; d_call: TRBD2; cdr3_aa: CASSPRTSGKGTQYF; cdr3_nt: TGTGCCAGCAGCCCGAGGACTAGCGGGAAGGGGACCCAGTACTTC
v_call: TRBV7-2; clone_size: -; j_call: TRBJ2-1; d_call: TRBD2; cdr3_aa: CASSLPGLDQYNEQFF; cdr3_nt: TGTGCCAGCAGCTTGCCCGGACTAGATCAGTACAATGAGCAGTTCTTC
v_call: TRBV20-1; clone_size: once; j_call: TRBJ2-6; d_call: -; cdr3_aa: CNASMAVRSAANVLTF; cdr3_nt: TGCAATGCTAGCATGGCCGTTAGATCTGCGGCCAACGTCCTGACTTTC
v_call: TRBV20-1; clone_size: -; j_call: TRBJ1-1; d_call: -; cdr3_aa: CSANPPGSIVPTEAFF; cdr3_nt: TGCAGTGCTAACCCCCCAGGGTCAATAGTGCCGACTGAAGCTTTCTTT
v_call: TRBV7-2; clone_size: many; j_call: TRBJ1-2; d_call: TRBD1; cdr3_aa: CASSSGQEILRYTF; cdr3_nt: TGTGCCAGCAGCTCGGGACAGGAGATATTACGCTACACCTTC
v_call: TRBV9; clone_size: -; j_call: TRBJ1-6; d_call: TRBD1; cdr3_aa: CASSGRGGQPLSLHF; cdr3_nt: TGTGCCAGCAGCGGGAGAGGGGGACAGCCGTTGTCCCTCCATTTT
v_call: TRBV28; clone_size: few; j_call: TRBJ2-3; d_call: TRBD2; cdr3_aa: CASSPPLAGSTDTQYF; cdr3_nt: TGTGCCAGCAGCCCCCCACTAGCGGGATCCACAGATACGCAGTATTTT
v_call: TRBV10-2; clone_size: -; j_call: TRBJ1-1; d_call: -; cdr3_aa: CASSDWAGPNTEAFF; cdr3_nt: TGCGCCAGCAGTGATTGGGCAGGCCCAAACACTGAAGCTTTCTTT
v_call: TRBV7-9; clone_size: many; j_call: TRBJ2-7; d_call: -; cdr3_aa: CASSPESYEQYF; cdr3_nt: TGTGCCAGCAGCCCAGAAAGCTACGAGCAGTACTTC
v_call: TRBV11-2; clone_size: many; j_call: TRBJ2-5; d_call: -; cdr3_aa: CASSLAGPGETQYF; cdr3_nt: TGTGCCAGCAGCTTAGCAGGTCCCGGGGAGACCCAGTACTTC
v_call: TRBV20-1; clone_size: many; j_call: TRBJ2-3; d_call: -; cdr3_aa: CSAPDSLGRSDTQYF; cdr3_nt: TGCAGTGCTCCAGACAGTCTCGGGCGATCAGATACGCAGTATTTT
v_call: TRBV7-2; clone_size: many; j_call: TRBJ2-7; d_call: -; cdr3_aa: CASSLGGVLTYEQYF; cdr3_nt: TGTGCCAGCAGCTTAGGGGGGGTCCTCACCTACGAGCAGTACTTC
v_call: TRBV5-6; clone_size: many; j_call: TRBJ2-3; d_call: TRBD2; cdr3_aa: CASSFEIAGRDTQYF; cdr3_nt: TGTGCCAGCAGCTTTGAAATAGCGGGACGGGATACGCAGTATTTT
v_call: TRBV20-1; clone_size: many; j_call: TRBJ2-5; d_call: TRBD2; cdr3_aa: CSARDLGFGLAGLETQYF; cdr3_nt: TGCAGTGCTAGAGATCTGGGATTTGGACTAGCGGGATTAGAGACCCAGTACTTC
v_call: TRBV2; clone_size: -; j_call: TRBJ2-1; d_call: -; cdr3_aa: CASSEQGLDNEQFF; cdr3_nt: TGTGCCAGCAGTGAACAGGGTCTCGACAATGAGCAGTTCTTC
v_call: TRBV5-1; clone_size: many; j_call: TRBJ2-3; d_call: -; cdr3_aa: CASSFSQGTDTQYF; cdr3_nt: TGCGCCAGCAGCTTTAGCCAAGGCACAGATACGCAGTATTTT
v_call: TRBV9; clone_size: many; j_call: TRBJ2-2; d_call: -; cdr3_aa: CASSVESSTGELFF; cdr3_nt: TGTGCCAGCAGCGTAGAGTCGAGCACCGGGGAGCTGTTTTTT
v_call: TRBV6-4; clone_size: once; j_call: TRBJ1-4; d_call: -; cdr3_aa: CASSESRKRYYNEKLFF; cdr3_nt: TGTGCCAGCAGTGAGTCGAGGAAGCGATACTACAATGAAAAACTGTTTTTT
v_call: TRBV7-9; clone_size: -; j_call: TRBJ2-7; d_call: -; cdr3_aa: CASSQDRASYEQYF; cdr3_nt: TGCGCCAGCAGCCAAGATAGAGCGTCCTACGAGCAGTACTTC
v_call: TRBV20-1; clone_size: many; j_call: TRBJ2-7; d_call: TRBD2; cdr3_aa: CSAALREGYEQYF; cdr3_nt: TGCAGTGCGGCCCTGCGGGAGGGATACGAGCAGTACTTC
v_call: TRBV2; clone_size: many; j_call: TRBJ2-3; d_call: -; cdr3_aa: CASSGSAGRGTDTQYF; cdr3_nt: TGTGCCAGCAGTGGGTCAGCAGGGAGGGGGACAGATACGCAGTATTTT
v_call: TRBV12-3/TRBV12-4; clone_size: many; j_call: TRBJ2-1; d_call: -; cdr3_aa: CASSWVGTYNEQFF; cdr3_nt: TGTGCCAGCAGTTGGGTGGGAACCTACAATGAGCAGTTCTTC
v_call: TRBV29-1; clone_size: -; j_call: TRBJ2-7; d_call: -; cdr3_aa: CSFVGRINYEQYF; cdr3_nt: TGCAGCTTTGTTGGTCGAATTAACTACGAGCAGTACTTC
v_call: TRBV12-3/TRBV12-4; clone_size: many; j_call: TRBJ2-2; d_call: -; cdr3_aa: CASSLQGIGSGELFF; cdr3_nt: TGTGCCAGCAGTTTACAGGGGATCGGGTCCGGGGAGCTGTTTTTT
v_call: TRBV5-1; clone_size: many; j_call: TRBJ1-2; d_call: -; cdr3_aa: CASSPDWRGYTF; cdr3_nt: TGCGCCAGCAGCCCAGACTGGCGGGGCTACACCTTC